This T cell receptor (beta chain) was identified in a study of shared clonotypes between healthy human individuals. The method was immunoSEQ multiplex PCR; TCRdb's version includes in-frame clones alone and lacks a portion of them. Seen here are roughly 2,500,000 clones, 90% to 95% observed once, and the top ten hold 0.36%. The CDR3 runs to 13 residues. Germline V lookup: CDR1 SGHNT, CDR2 YENEEA. The germline V and J ends were trimmed by 8 bases and 4 bases, with 11 bases remaining between them. The source is a young man in good health. Some clones in this sample may be carry-over from other donors' samples. The J gene is TRBJ2-2, the V gene TRBV11-3; no definite D call. The sample taken for sequencing was naive CD4+ T cells from PBMCs. Specified subset: CD45RA+ positively selected. The DNA for the CDR3 is TGTGCCAGCGGCCCGGGTTCCACCGGGGAGCTGTTTTTT. It is translated as CASGPGSTGELFF.